This TCR beta chain was identified during a study of T cells after yellow fever vaccination. Overall study results and limits: Of the clonotypes, a small share occurred in both CD4 and CD8 compartments. Bulk-population clonotypes that are abundant could appear as contaminants in FACS-sorted repertoires. Booster samples showed a return of most primary-vaccination clones (almost 97% CD4, over 70% CD8). Peaking faster, on day 5 versus 15, the secondary response was nonetheless weaker.

V dropped 0 bases and J dropped 3; count of bases not matched to a gene: 1. The CDR3 consists of 16 residues. Looked up from germline, CDR1 is SGHRS and CDR2 is YFSETQ. MiXCR was run by TCRdb on the 5' RACE reads, yielding one entry per CDR3 protein. The profile shows some 320,000 distinct CDR3 sequences, roughly 9.4% of them singletons. In its sample, this clonotype was seen many times. Its antigen is undetermined. The chain joins TRBV5-1 to TRBJ2-1; 12 nucleotides match TRBD2. Sequenced material: PBMCs, taken on the day of the first yellow fever vaccination. The sequence came from a young man who received the YFV17D yellow fever vaccine. The CDR3 sequence is CASSLGGLAGYNEQFF. As DNA, the CDR3 is TGCGCCAGCAGCTTGGGGGGACTAGCGGGCTACAATGAGCAGTTCTTC.